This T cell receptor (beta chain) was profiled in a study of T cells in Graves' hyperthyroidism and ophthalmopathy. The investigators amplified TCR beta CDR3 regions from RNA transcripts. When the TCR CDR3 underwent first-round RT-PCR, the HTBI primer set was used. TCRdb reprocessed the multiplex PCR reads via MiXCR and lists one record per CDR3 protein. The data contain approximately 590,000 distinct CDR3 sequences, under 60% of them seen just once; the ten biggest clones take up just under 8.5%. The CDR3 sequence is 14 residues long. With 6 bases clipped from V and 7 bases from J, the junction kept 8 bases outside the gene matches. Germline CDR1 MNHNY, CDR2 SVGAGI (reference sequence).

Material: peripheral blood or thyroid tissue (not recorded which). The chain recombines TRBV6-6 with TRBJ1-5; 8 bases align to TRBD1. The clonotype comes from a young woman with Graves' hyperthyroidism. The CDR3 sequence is CASRRGQAGQPQHF. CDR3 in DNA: TGTGCCAGCAGGAGGGGACAGGCCGGCCAGCCCCAGCATTTT.